Below are 8 T cell receptor beta chains sequenced from a single sample in a study of blood T cell repertoires in COVID-19. The protocol was immunoSEQ multiplex PCR, while the TCRdb copy is restricted to in-frame clones and leaves out a portion. The sample carries 200,000 to 300,000 clones, 75% to 85% recorded once. The source material was peripheral blood. The receptors here all came from a woman aged 55-69 years with active or convalescent COVID-19.

The chain recombines TRBV3-1 (or the pseudogene TRBV3-2) with TRBJ2-2, with 10 bases identical to TRBD1. This CDR3 comprises 14 residues. Germline V gene data show CDR1 as LGHDT and CDR2 as YNNKEL (reference sequence). V lost 4 bases to trimming and J lost 5 bases; unmatched junction nucleotides: 1. DNA of the CDR3: TGTGCCAGCAGCCGACAGGGGGCGACCGGGGAGCTGTTTTTT. This encodes CASSRQGATGELFF.

This rearrangement joins TRBV12-3 or TRBV12-4 to TRBJ1-2; D may be TRBD1 (6 bases). The CDR3 has 12 residues. V was shortened by 5 bases and J by 7 bases, with 11 bases between the two germline ends. The CDR3 sequence: CASSTGFSGYTF. The CDR3 DNA reads TGTGCCAGCAGTACAGGGTTCAGTGGCTACACCTTC.

J is TRBJ2-5 and V is TRBV9, with 11 bases aligning to TRBD2. The V and J ends lost 1 base and 4 bases, in that order; junction bases with no gene match: 6. Germline V gene lookup returns CDR1 SGDLS and CDR2 YYNGEE. This CDR3 spans 16 amino acids. The CDR3 is CASSVISGGALETQYF. In nucleotides, the CDR3 is TGTGCCAGCAGCGTAATTAGCGGGGGGGCTTTAGAGACCCAGTACTTC.

The chain joins TRBV6-4 to TRBJ1-5, with a weak D call TRBD1 (5 bases). The V and J ends lost 6 bases and 6 bases respectively, with 15 bases between them. The CDR3 covers 14 residues. CDR1 is MRHNA and CDR2 is SNTAGT in the germline V gene. Written as DNA, the CDR3 is TGTGCCAGCAGACCCCAGGGTCCTCGTCAGCCCCAGCATTTT. Its protein product is CASRPQGPRQPQHF.

The V call is TRBV7-2, the J call TRBJ1-2; 10 positions match TRBD1. The CDR3 has 14 amino acids. With V trimmed by 5 bases and J by 2 bases, 2 bases remained unmatched. Per the germline V gene, CDR1 is SGHTA and CDR2 is FQGNSA. CDR3 residues: CASSADRGNYGYTF. In nucleotides, the CDR3 is TGTGCCAGCAGCGCGGACAGGGGGAACTATGGCTACACCTTC.

The rearrangement uses TRBV30 and TRBJ1-2; 9 bases map to TRBD1. Germline loops: CDR1 GTSNPN, CDR2 SVGIG (reference sequence). The CDR3 spans 15 residues. V shed 4 bases and J 4 bases; nucleotides not matched to a gene: 10. CDR3 nucleotide sequence: TGTGCCTGGAACATACAGGGGGCCCTTGGCTATGGCTACACCTTC. Its translation: CAWNIQGALGYGYTF.

This clone was counted once. The gene calls are TRBV2 and TRBJ2-7; D not resolved. V lost 5 bases, J lost 5 bases, and 10 bases lay in between. The CDR3 sequence is 12 residues long. Per the germline V gene, CDR1 is SNHLY and CDR2 is FYNNEI. This chain's CDR3 is CASSPTRNEQYF. Written as DNA, the CDR3 is TGTGCCAGCAGTCCTACTCGAAACGAGCAGTACTTC.

The chain carries TRBV4-3 and TRBJ1-2; D may be TRBD1 (5 bases). This CDR3 contains 15 residues. CDR1 is LGHNA, CDR2 YSLEER, per germline. Trimming took off 4 bases at V and 6 bases at J, with 18 bases between the two ends. DNA of the CDR3: TGCGCCAGCAGCCCCTCCCGGCGGGGGTCGCATGGCTACACCTTC. It is translated as CASSPSRRGSHGYTF.